The 27 T cell receptor beta chains reported below all come from one sample, sequenced in a study of spatial heterogeneity in lung cancer. Time point denoted: sample taken at primary tumor resection. Sequencing was performed on whole RNA extracted from tumor and nontumor lung tissue, or from frozen PBMC, and the material was left unsorted. TCRdb independently ran MiXCR on the 5' RACE reads; one entry per CDR3 protein. The sample holds about 27,000 distinct CDR3 sequences, under 8% seen once. Here the sequenced sample was PBMCs, taken at surgery. The receptors were sampled from a male donor with early-stage non-small cell lung cancer.

The table lists this clonotype with many counts. The rearrangement uses TRBV28 and TRBJ1-2; TRBD1 is a possible D gene (6 bases). The ends were cut back, 3 bases at V and 6 bases at J, with 8 bases in the middle. The germline V gene encodes CDR1 MDHEN and CDR2 SYDVKM. The CDR3 extends over 12 amino acids. This CDR3 is CASSFGGHGYTF. CDR3 sequence (DNA): TGTGCCAGCAGTTTTGGGGGGCATGGCTACACCTTC.

Judged by abundance, this clonotype is medium-sized. The chain is built from TRBV4-1 and TRBJ1-4; TRBD1 aligns across 9 bases. The V gene's germline CDR1 is MGHRA and CDR2 YSYEKL. The CDR3 length is 14 residues. J lost 8 bases, V lost 5 bases, and 6 bases had no gene match. CDR3 amino acids: CASSSRTGAEKLFF. The CDR3 DNA reads as TGCGCCAGCAGCTCCCGGACAGGGGCCGAAAAACTGTTTTTT.

This clonotype was counted many times. This chain uses TRBV19 with TRBJ1-5; D is ambiguous. Between the trimmed V and J ends, which lost 3 bases and 0 bases, there was a span of 12 bases. Germline-derived CDR1 and CDR2 are LNHDA and SQIVND (reference sequence). CDR3 size: 16 residues. DNA of the CDR3: TGTGCCAGTAGTATTAAGGGATATTATAGCAATCAGCCCCAGCATTTT. As protein: CASSIKGYYSNQPQHF.

Ten or more counts support this clonotype. The chain employs TRBV4-2 and TRBJ2-7; 7 positions agree with TRBD1. This CDR3 has 13 residues. Germline assignment: CDR1 LGHNA and CDR2 YNFKEQ. Unmatched junction bases numbered 3, after V lost 4 bases and J lost 3 bases. The CDR3 nucleotides read TGTGCCAGCAGCCTGGGGACAGACTACGAGCAGTACTTC. Protein: CASSLGTDYEQYF.

There are many counts of this clonotype. The chain is built from TRBV27 and TRBJ2-3; D remains unclear. This CDR3 contains 13 residues. Deletions cut 3 bases from V and 5 bases from J, with 9 bases between. The germline V gene has CDR1 MNHEY and CDR2 SMNVEV (reference sequence). The CDR3 DNA sequence: TGTGCCAGCAGTTTTTTGGCGGAAGATACGCAGTATTTT. This translates into CASSFLAEDTQYF.

The sample holds many counts of this clonotype. This chain joins TRBV20-1 and TRBJ2-7; D might be TRBD2 (6 bases). This CDR3 region has 12 residues. Trimming stripped 6 bases from V and 1 base from J, with 10 bases between. Germline CDR1 reads DFQATT; CDR2 reads SNEGSKA (reference sequence). The CDR3 nucleotides are TGCAGTGCCCCGACTAGGTCCTACGAGCAGTACTTC. Its translation is CSAPTRSYEQYF.

The table lists this clonotype with many counts. The chain is built from TRBV7-2 and TRBJ1-6, with D perhaps TRBD1 (6 bases). Trimming removed 6 bases from V and 9 bases from J, with 24 bases in between. CDR3 length equals 17 residues. Germline values: CDR1 SGHTA, CDR2 FQGNSA. In nucleotides, the CDR3 is TGTGCCAGCAGGTCTCGGCGGGGGGCGTGGGAGAGTTCACCCCTCCACTTT. Translation: CASRSRRGAWESSPLHF.

This clonotype was picked up many times. CDR3 protein: CATSDSGGAGTEAFF. DNA for the CDR3: TGTGCCACCAGTGATTCAGGGGGCGCGGGCACTGAAGCTTTCTTT. V usage is TRBV24-1 and J usage is TRBJ1-1, with TRBD1 matching over 8 bases. V was clipped by 2 bases and J by 4 bases; unmatched bases: 5. Germline V gene sequence: CDR1 KGHDR, CDR2 SFDVKD. There are 15 residues in the CDR3.

This clonotype was seen repeatedly, ten times or more. The chain has TRBV7-3 and TRBJ2-5; D is perhaps TRBD2 (5 bases). Trimming cost V 3 bases and J 4 bases, with 9 bases left between them. Germline CDR1 is SGHTA and CDR2 is FQGTGA. CDR3 length: 13 amino acids. The CDR3 coding sequence is TGTGCCAGCAGCTTCAATCGGGGAGAGACCCAGTACTTC. Translated: CASSFNRGETQYF.

Ten or more counts support this clonotype. The gene calls are TRBV7-9 and TRBJ2-2, with D maybe TRBD1 (5 bases). V was pared by 3 bases and J by 4 bases, with 9 bases between. This CDR3 comprises 14 residues. The germline CDR1 and CDR2 sequences are SEHNR and FQNEAQ (reference sequence). CDR3 coding DNA: TGTGCCAGCAGCTTTGGGGCGGCCACCGGGGAGCTGTTTTTT. It translates to CASSFGAATGELFF. Full variable domain (outside the CDR3, taken from reference TRBV7-9 and TRBJ2-2): DTGVSQNPRHKITKRGQNVTFRCDPISEHNRLYWYRQTLGQGPEFLTYFQNEAQLEKSRLLSDRFSAERPKGSFSTLEIQRTEQGDSAMYLCASSFGAATGELFFGEGSRLTVL.

This clonotype has a count of ten or more. V is TRBV12-3 or TRBV12-4 and J is TRBJ2-3, with TRBD2 matching 10 bases. V was pared by 6 bases and J by 11 bases, with 5 bases of the junction left unmatched. This CDR3 contains 12 residues. The DNA of the CDR3 is TGTGCCAGCAGCACCCGGACTAGCGGGCAGTATTTT. It encodes CASSTRTSGQYF.

The chain is built from TRBV27 and TRBJ2-4; 7 nucleotides agree with TRBD2. The germline V gene has CDR1 MNHEY and CDR2 SMNVEV (reference sequence). The V gene end was trimmed by 5 bases and the J gene end by 2 bases; junction bases not matched to a gene: 3. There are 14 residues in the CDR3. This chain's CDR3 is CASSPGTTKNIQYF. The CDR3 DNA sequence: TGTGCCAGCAGTCCCGGGACTACCAAAAACATTCAGTACTTC.

This clonotype occurred a few times. The chain combines TRBV6-1 with TRBJ1-5, with a tentative D call TRBD1 (5 bases). This CDR3 is 15 amino acids long. The germline gives CDR1 MNHNS, CDR2 SASEGT. V was clipped by 4 bases and J by 0 bases, with 10 bases between them. The CDR3 reads CASSGNRISNQPQHF. CDR3 DNA sequence: TGTGCCAGCAGTGGGAACAGGATTAGCAATCAGCCCCAGCATTTT.

The gene calls are TRBV19 and TRBJ1-4; the D gene is possibly TRBD1 (5 bases). Trimming stripped 7 bases from V and 8 bases from J, with 17 bases between. This CDR3 is 14 amino acids long. The germline V gene has CDR1 LNHDA and CDR2 SQIVND (reference sequence). The CDR3 DNA follows: TGTGCCAGTAAAAACACCGGGACGACCGAAAAACTGTTTTTT. As protein: CASKNTGTTEKLFF.

At least ten counts were recorded for this clonotype. The CDR3 DNA is TGTGCCAGCAGCTTATCGCCCTACGAGCAGTACTTC. As protein: CASSLSPYEQYF. This chain uses TRBV7-9 with TRBJ2-7, with D uncertain. The CDR3 covers 12 residues. Germline CDR1 SEHNR, CDR2 FQNEAQ (reference sequence). Trimming cost V 2 bases and J 2 bases, with 4 bases left between them.

This clonotype was counted ten times or more. The gene calls are TRBV4-1 and TRBJ1-5; D call uncertain. The CDR3 has 13 amino acids. Germline CDR1 is MGHRA and CDR2 is YSYEKL. V was clipped by 4 bases and J by 5 bases, with 9 bases between them. CDR3 nucleotides: TGCGCCAGCAGCCCCACCGTGGATCAGCCCCAGCATTTT. The encoded protein is CASSPTVDQPQHF.

The CDR3 here is CASSLPSGDRGQNAQYF. The DNA of the CDR3 is TGTGCCAGCAGCTTACCGTCGGGGGACAGGGGGCAGAATGCCCAGTACTTC. The chain is built from TRBV5-4 and TRBJ2-5; 12 positions match TRBD1. The trim removed 2 bases at V and 9 bases at J, leaving 14 bases unmatched. This CDR3 has 17 residues. The germline V gene encodes CDR1 SGHNT and CDR2 YYREEE (reference sequence).

This clonotype turned up a few times. The chain couples TRBV20-1 to TRBJ2-1, with TRBD2 matching over 8 bases. Germline V gene data show CDR1 as DFQATT and CDR2 as SNEGSKA (reference sequence). The V and J ends lost 4 bases and 4 bases, in that order; junction bases with no gene match: 6. The CDR3 extends over 14 amino acids. Here the CDR3 reads CSATRAGAYNEQFF. CDR3 nucleotides: TGCAGTGCTACAAGAGCGGGAGCGTACAATGAGCAGTTCTTC.

This clonotype came up many times. J is TRBJ2-1 and V is TRBV25-1; TRBD2 might be the D (5 bases). Trimming cost V 2 bases and J 6 bases, with 14 bases left between them. CDR3 size: 15 residues. The V gene's germline CDR1 is MGHDK and CDR2 SYGVNS. CDR3 sequence reads: CASSEGWRAVNEQFF. CDR3 DNA: TGTGCCAGCAGTGAAGGCTGGCGGGCGGTCAATGAGCAGTTCTTC.

In its sample, this clonotype ranks as medium-sized. CDR3 bases: TGCGCCAGCAGCTTCAGAGAGACCCAGTACTTC. Its translation is CASSFRETQYF. The chain combines TRBV5-1 with TRBJ2-5; D is uncertain. This CDR3 is 11 amino acids long. The germline gives CDR1 SGHRS, CDR2 YFSETQ. The V end was cut by 2 bases, the J end by 4 bases, with 3 bases between.

This clonotype came up many times. This chain uses TRBV20-1 with TRBJ2-7, with TRBD2 matching over 10 bases. V was clipped by 4 bases and J by 7 bases; unmatched bases: 16. The length of the CDR3 is 16 residues. The V gene's germline CDR1 is DFQATT and CDR2 SNEGSKA (reference sequence). The CDR3 region has the DNA TGCAGTGCTAATCCCCTTCTAGCGGGGGTCCCACGGGAGCAGTACGTC. As protein: CSANPLLAGVPREQYV.

As regards this clonotype: This may stem from a read error, because a much larger clone lies one nucleotide away. The rearrangement joins TRBV20-1 to TRBJ2-1; D unresolved. Germline CDR1 is DFQATT and CDR2 is SNEGSKA (reference sequence). This CDR3 region has 14 residues. CDR3 amino acids: CSARDIRLHNGQFF. The CDR3, as DNA: TGCAGTGCTAGAGATATTAGGCTACACAATGGGCAGTTCTTC.

J is TRBJ2-7 and V is TRBV3-1, with 10 bases aligning to TRBD1. Germline assignment: CDR1 LGHDT and CDR2 YNNKEL (reference sequence). There are 17 residues in the CDR3. V lost 2 bases, J lost 4 bases, and 11 bases stayed unmatched. In DNA, the CDR3 is TGTGCCAGCAGCCAATTCCAGCGCCCGGGACAGGGGTACGAGCAGTACTTC. It translates to CASSQFQRPGQGYEQYF.

The chain recombines TRBV3-1 with TRBJ1-1, with D hard to call. This CDR3 has 13 amino acids. Germline CDR1 and CDR2: LGHDT and YNNKEL (reference sequence). The germline V and J ends were trimmed by 4 bases and 1 base, with 7 bases remaining between them. CDR3 sequence (DNA): TGTGCCAGCAGCCTGTACCGGAACACTGAAGCTTTCTTT. Translated, it gives CASSLYRNTEAFF.

This clonotype was recorded many times. The J gene is TRBJ2-3, the V gene TRBV3-1; D possibly matches TRBD1 or TRBD2 (5 bases each). Germline lookup yields CDR1 LGHDT and CDR2 YNNKEL (reference sequence). V was pared by 4 bases and J by 5 bases, with 13 bases between. CDR3 length: 14 residues. The CDR3 loop is CASSPRDREDTQYF. The CDR3 DNA is TGTGCCAGCAGCCCTCGGGACCGAGAAGATACGCAGTATTTT.

This clonotype rates as medium-sized. The J gene is TRBJ1-1, the V gene TRBV5-1; tentative D call: TRBD1 (5 bases). Germline V gene data show CDR1 as SGHRS and CDR2 as YFSETQ. This CDR3 region has 15 residues. The V end was cut by 3 bases, the J end by 3 bases, with 15 bases between. CDR3 coding DNA: TGCGCCAGCAGCTCTGGCGCTGAGGGGCACACTGAAGCTTTCTTT. It yields the protein CASSSGAEGHTEAFF.

Many counts were recorded for this clonotype. The CDR3 bases are TGCGCCAGCAGCTTGGGAGACAGGGAGGTGACTGAAGCTTTCTTT. As protein: CASSLGDREVTEAFF. The J gene is TRBJ1-1, the V gene TRBV5-1; 7 bases are shared with TRBD1. V trimming: 0 bases; J trimming: 5 bases; junction bases outside the gene matches: 7. The CDR3 runs 15 residues. Germline lookup yields CDR1 SGHRS and CDR2 YFSETQ.